Shown below are 32 T cell receptor beta chains from a single sample sequenced in a study of shared clonotypes between healthy human individuals. Generated by immunoSEQ multiplex PCR, the TCRdb table keeps only in-frame clones and is missing some. In the table there are about 490,000 clones, 76% of which are singletons. Sequencing was carried out using PBMCs. The origin of the receptors is a woman in her thirties or forties in good health. Some clones in this sample may be carry-over from other donors' samples.

V is TRBV18 and J is TRBJ2-1, with D possibly matching TRBD2 (6 bases). From germline, CDR1 is KGHSH and CDR2 LQKENI. The CDR3 loop spans 15 amino acids. V lost 4 bases, J lost 5 bases, and 15 bases lay in between. As DNA, the CDR3 is TGTGCCAGCTCACTCAGACTAGAAATGAACAATGAGCAGTTCTTC. Translated: CASSLRLEMNNEQFF. Together with reference TRBV18 and TRBJ2-1, the CDR3 gives the full variable domain: NAGVMQNPRHLVRRRGQEARLRCSPMKGHSHVYWYRQLPEEGLKFMVYLQKENIIDESGMPKERFSAEFPKEGPSILRIQQVVRGDSAAYFCASSLRLEMNNEQFFGPGTRLTVL.

This chain joins TRBV28 and TRBJ2-7; TRBD1 agrees at 7 bases. Germline loops: CDR1 MDHEN, CDR2 SYDVKM. V trimming: 5 bases; J trimming: 2 bases; junction bases outside the gene matches: 3. The CDR3 is made up of 13 amino acids. The CDR3 is CASSRDSPYEQYF. CDR3 nucleotides: TGTGCCAGCAGTCGGGACAGTCCCTACGAGCAGTACTTC.

Concerning this clone: This same CDR3 is encoded by further DNA sequences in the sample. The V gene is TRBV7-2, the J gene TRBJ1-2; no reliable D call. The V gene's germline CDR1 is SGHTA and CDR2 FQGNSA. The CDR3 spans 14 residues. The V gene lost 1 base and the J gene lost 1 base, with 7 bases spanning the gap. The CDR3 sequence is CASSLGGGNYGYTF. The CDR3 nucleotides are TGTGCCAGCAGCTTAGGGGGTGGTAACTATGGCTACACCTTC.

This clone was observed many times. The chain employs TRBV6-1 and TRBJ2-2; D may be TRBD2 (5 bases). The CDR3 has 15 amino acids. Germline assignment: CDR1 MNHNS and CDR2 SASEGT. The V and J ends lost 4 bases and 0 bases respectively, with 9 bases between them. The CDR3: CASSVSGTNTGELFF. The CDR3 DNA reads as TGTGCCAGCAGTGTGTCCGGGACGAACACCGGGGAGCTGTTTTTT.

This clone occurred once. The genes are TRBV4-3 and TRBJ2-7; TRBD1 matches 10 bases. There are 14 residues in the CDR3. Per the germline V gene, CDR1 is LGHNA and CDR2 is YSLEER. J gave up 6 bases and V 4 bases, and 6 bases lay outside the gene matches. CDR3 nucleotide sequence: TGCGCCAGCAGCCCGGGGACAGGGGTTACCGAGCAGTACTTC. Amino acid sequence: CASSPGTGVTEQYF.

This sequence joins TRBV5-4 and TRBJ1-5; D may be TRBD1 (5 bases). The CDR3 runs to 15 residues. Per the germline V gene, CDR1 is SGHNT and CDR2 is YYREEE (reference sequence). The ends were cut back, 4 bases at V and 0 bases at J, with 11 bases in the middle. CDR3 sequence reads: CASSPGPSSNQPQHF. CDR3 bases: TGTGCCAGCAGCCCGGGACCGAGTAGCAATCAGCCCCAGCATTTT.

This chain joins TRBV11-2 and TRBJ2-7; TRBD1 matches 9 bases. Per the germline V gene, CDR1 is SGHAT and CDR2 is FQNNGV. This CDR3 contains 15 residues. J was trimmed by 4 bases and V by 3 bases; bases with no gene match: 7. CDR3 nucleotide sequence: TGTGCCAGCAGCTTGACGGGACAGGGAATGTACGAGCAGTACTTC. Protein sequence: CASSLTGQGMYEQYF. Variable domain in full (rest from reference TRBV11-2 and TRBJ2-7): EAGVAQSPRYKIIEKRQSVAFWCNPISGHATLYWYQQILGQGPKLLIQFQNNGVVDDSQLPKDRFSAERLKGVDSTLKIQPAKLEDSAVYLCASSLTGQGMYEQYFGPGTRLTVT.

The chain couples TRBV7-2 to TRBJ2-3; TRBD2 matches at 8 bases. Trimming at V came to 0 bases and at J to 4 bases, leaving 3 bases not matched to a gene. The CDR3 consists of 15 residues. Germline V gives CDR1 SGHTA, CDR2 FQGNSA. The CDR3 here is CASSLAAGVADTQYF. The CDR3 DNA follows: TGTGCCAGCAGCTTAGCAGCGGGAGTAGCAGATACGCAGTATTTT.

The chain carries TRBV7-2 and TRBJ2-1; D unresolved. The germline gives CDR1 SGHTA, CDR2 FQGNSA. V was pared by 1 base and J by 5 bases, with 6 bases between. The CDR3 loop spans 13 amino acids. The CDR3 loop is CASSLGVHNEQFF. The DNA for the CDR3 is TGTGCCAGCAGCTTAGGAGTGCACAATGAGCAGTTCTTC. Drawing the rest from reference TRBV7-2 and TRBJ2-1, the complete variable domain is GAGVSQSPSNKVTEKGKDVELRCDPISGHTALYWYRQSLGQGLEFLIYFQGNSAPDKSGLPSDRFSAERTGGSVSTLTIQRTQQEDSAVYLCASSLGVHNEQFFGPGTRLTVL.

The rearrangement uses TRBV7-9 and TRBJ1-1; 8 nucleotides match TRBD1. CDR3 length: 13 amino acids. Losses at the gene ends were 5 bases for V and 8 bases for J; bases not matched to a gene: 7. CDR1 and CDR2 from the germline V gene are SEHNR and FQNEAQ (reference sequence). The CDR3: CASSAGQVGEAFF. For the CDR3, the DNA is TGTGCCAGCAGCGCGGGACAGGTGGGAGAAGCTTTCTTT.

V usage is TRBV4-1 and J usage is TRBJ2-2, with TRBD1 matching 7 bases. The germline gives CDR1 MGHRA, CDR2 YSYEKL. Germline trimming cut 2 bases from V and 0 bases from J; bases unmatched to any gene: 3. This CDR3 region has 16 residues. CDR3 sequence (DNA): TGCGCCAGCAGCCAACAACAGGGGCCGAACACCGGGGAGCTGTTTTTT. Amino acids: CASSQQQGPNTGELFF.

As regards this clone: The DNA is left out, because the CDR3 cannot be placed on it with certainty; the CDR3 is given as TCRdb lists it. J is TRBJ2-7 and V is TRBV19. Including both end residues, the CDR3 is 15 amino acids long. CDR1 LNHDA and CDR2 SQIVND come from the germline V gene (reference sequence). This chain's CDR3 is CASSILARDHYEQYF.

The chain has TRBV28 and TRBJ2-1; 8 positions match TRBD1. The CDR3 runs 12 residues. V lost 8 bases, J lost 5 bases, and 2 bases stayed unmatched. CDR1 and CDR2 from the germline V gene are MDHEN and SYDVKM. This CDR3 reads CASGQGDNEQFF. The CDR3, as DNA: TGTGCCAGCGGACAGGGAGACAATGAGCAGTTCTTC.

The V call is TRBV4-1, the J call TRBJ2-5; D remains unclear. The CDR3 consists of 13 residues. The germline V gene has CDR1 MGHRA and CDR2 YSYEKL. V lost 1 base to trimming and J lost 4 bases, with 7 bases between them. The CDR3 region is CASSQGPLETQYF. CDR3 bases: TGCGCCAGCAGCCAAGGGCCGTTAGAGACCCAGTACTTC.

This clone came up a few times. Other DNA sequences from this sample encode an identical CDR3 as well. The chain joins TRBV7-6 to TRBJ2-7; D remains ambiguous. From germline, CDR1 is SGHVS and CDR2 FNYEAQ. The CDR3 totals 12 residues. The V gene lost 2 bases and the J gene lost 0 bases, with 2 bases spanning the gap. Written as DNA, the CDR3 is TGTGCCAGCAGCTTATACTCCTACGAGCAGTACTTC. Translated: CASSLYSYEQYF.

This clone was detected only a few times. The V gene is TRBV7-6, the J gene TRBJ1-3; TRBD1 might be the D (5 bases). Deletions cut 4 bases from V and 0 bases from J, with 10 bases between. The CDR3 totals 15 residues. Looked up from germline, CDR1 is SGHVS and CDR2 is FNYEAQ. CDR3 nucleotide sequence: TGTGCCAGCAGCTGGAGAAGGGGCTCTGGAAACACCATATATTTT. Its translation is CASSWRRGSGNTIYF.

This clone was seen ten or more times. V usage is TRBV2 and J usage is TRBJ2-4, with D uncertain. CDR1 is SNHLY and CDR2 is FYNNEI in the germline V gene. The ends were cut back, 4 bases at V and 0 bases at J, with 7 bases in the middle. The CDR3 covers 14 residues. The CDR3 nucleotides read TGTGCCAGCAGTGGCTCCCTAGCCAAAAACATTCAGTACTTC. Protein product: CASSGSLAKNIQYF.

The V call is TRBV7-2, the J call TRBJ2-2, with TRBD2 as a possible D gene (6 bases). Germline-derived CDR1 and CDR2 are SGHTA and FQGNSA. The CDR3 is 15 residues long. V was trimmed by 7 bases and J by 7 bases, leaving 19 bases between them. CDR3 coding DNA: TGTGCCAGCACCCAAATGGGGGGAGTGAGCGGGGAGCTGTTTTTT. This translates into CASTQMGGVSGELFF.

This clone appeared many times. The chain combines TRBV6-1 with TRBJ1-3, with D possibly matching TRBD1 (5 bases). The CDR3 contains 16 residues. The ends were cut back, 3 bases at V and 0 bases at J, with 12 bases in the middle. Germline V CDR1 and CDR2: MNHNS, SASEGT. CDR3 protein: CASSDAGRRSGNTIYF. In DNA, the CDR3 is TGTGCCAGCAGTGATGCAGGGCGCCGCTCTGGAAACACCATATATTTT.

On this clone: At the DNA level, this CDR3 is encoded by other sequences in the same sample as well. CDR3 bases: TGTGCCAGCAGCGTAGGCCAGGGCGGAGAGACCCAGTACTTC. This codes for CASSVGQGGETQYF. The V gene is TRBV9, the J gene TRBJ2-5; possibly TRBD1 for D (5 bases). The V end lost 0 bases, the J end lost 4 bases, and 10 bases lay between the germline ends. The CDR3 is 14 residues long. CDR1 is SGDLS and CDR2 is YYNGEE in the germline V gene. The whole variable domain, filled in from reference TRBV9 and TRBJ2-5, reads DSGVTQTPKHLITATGQRVTLRCSPRSGDLSVYWYQQSLDQGLQFLIQYYNGEERAKGNILERFSAQQFPDLHSELNLSSLELGDSALYFCASSVGQGGETQYFGPGTRLLVL.

V is TRBV5-1 and J is TRBJ2-3, with D perhaps given as TRBD1 or TRBD2 (5 bases each). Trimming stripped 0 bases from V and 2 bases from J, with 10 bases between. The germline V gene encodes CDR1 SGHRS and CDR2 YFSETQ. This CDR3 is built from 15 residues. CDR3 protein: CASSLATGTTDTQYF. DNA for the CDR3: TGCGCCAGCAGCTTGGCGACTGGGACCACAGATACGCAGTATTTT.

V usage is TRBV2 and J usage is TRBJ2-7; tentatively, D is TRBD1 (6 bases). The CDR3 length is 15 residues. The V gene lost 3 bases and the J gene lost 2 bases, with 14 bases spanning the gap. The germline gives CDR1 SNHLY, CDR2 FYNNEI. CDR3 sequence (DNA): TGTGCCAGCAGTGAGTGGTCAGGGGTCCCCTACGAGCAGTACTTC. Its translation: CASSEWSGVPYEQYF.

This clone has a single count. The V gene is TRBV28, the J gene TRBJ2-3, with 9 bases matching TRBD2. Trimming removed 5 bases from V and 3 bases from J; junction bases left unmatched: 12. This CDR3 region has 17 residues. CDR1 is MDHEN, CDR2 SYDVKM, per germline. CDR3 coding DNA: TGTGCCAGCAGTCCAAACTCCGGGACTAGCTATACAGATACGCAGTATTTT. Protein: CASSPNSGTSYTDTQYF.

As to this clone: Additional DNA sequences in this sample encode the identical CDR3. DNA of the CDR3: TGCAGTGCTACAGGGAATGAGCAGTTCTTC. Protein product: CSATGNEQFF. The rearrangement links TRBV20-1 to TRBJ2-1, with TRBD1 as a possible D gene (5 bases). In germline, CDR1 is DFQATT, CDR2 SNEGSKA (reference sequence). V was shortened by 4 bases and J by 7 bases, with 5 bases between the two germline ends. This CDR3 is 10 amino acids long.

This clone was detected only once. The chain combines TRBV4-3 with TRBJ1-2; perhaps TRBD1 as D (5 bases). This CDR3 has 14 amino acids. The germline V gene encodes CDR1 LGHNA and CDR2 YSLEER. V lost 4 bases, J lost 8 bases, and 17 bases lay in between. In nucleotides, the CDR3 is TGCGCCAGCAGCCCGATCGGGCAGGGCGGGGGCTACACCTTC. This codes for CASSPIGQGGGYTF.

V gene TRBV7-3 combines with J gene TRBJ2-1, with D perhaps TRBD2 (6 bases). Trimming took off 3 bases at V and 9 bases at J, with 15 bases between the two ends. The germline gives CDR1 SGHTA, CDR2 FQGTGA. The CDR3 length is 14 residues. The CDR3 nucleotides read TGTGCCAGCAGCTTGGGGCTGCCCGGGGGTGAGCAGTTCTTC. Protein: CASSLGLPGGEQFF.

J is TRBJ1-5 and V is TRBV9; a possible D gene is TRBD1 (5 bases). CDR1 and CDR2 from the germline V gene are SGDLS and YYNGEE. V lost 0 bases and J 3 bases, leaving 13 bases between the germline ends. The CDR3 spans 16 residues. In DNA, the CDR3 is TGTGCCAGCAGCGTAGGTTTACAGGAGTACAATCAGCCCCAGCATTTT. It is translated as CASSVGLQEYNQPQHF.

The J gene is TRBJ2-2, the V gene TRBV6-5; D not resolved. The CDR3 is 14 residues long. The germline V gene has CDR1 MNHEY and CDR2 SVGAGI. The V end lost 6 bases, the J end lost 3 bases, and 11 bases lay between the germline ends. CDR3 residues: CASRLQTHTGELFF. CDR3 bases: TGTGCCAGCAGACTACAGACCCACACCGGGGAGCTGTTTTTT.

V and J are TRBV19 and TRBJ2-7; 9 bases fit TRBD2. CDR1 LNHDA and CDR2 SQIVND come from the germline V gene (reference sequence). Unmatched junction bases numbered 4, after V lost 5 bases and J lost 2 bases. The CDR3 is made up of 14 amino acids. The CDR3 DNA follows: TGTGCCAGTAGTCCGCGGACTAGCGCCTACGAGCAGTACTTC. Residues: CASSPRTSAYEQYF.

V and J are TRBV7-2 and TRBJ1-1; tentative D call: TRBD1 (5 bases). This CDR3 has 14 amino acids. Germline lookup yields CDR1 SGHTA and CDR2 FQGNSA. V was trimmed by 1 base and J by 7 bases, leaving 13 bases between them. Here the CDR3 DNA reads TGTGCCAGCAGCTTAGTAAGGGGTATGGTTGAAGCTTTCTTT. It specifies CASSLVRGMVEAFF.

The chain has TRBV28 and TRBJ1-3, with no clear D. Trimming stripped 5 bases from V and 3 bases from J, with 14 bases between. Germline CDR1 reads MDHEN; CDR2 reads SYDVKM. This CDR3 comprises 15 residues. CDR3 sequence (DNA): TGTGCCAGCAGTCCACATCTTGGGTTTGGAAACACCATATATTTT. It specifies CASSPHLGFGNTIYF.

The chain has TRBV5-8 and TRBJ1-1; no reliable D call. This CDR3 is 14 amino acids long. CDR1 and CDR2 from the germline V gene are SGHTS and YDEGEE. V gave up 0 bases and J gave up 1 base, with 7 bases separating them. The CDR3 sequence: CASSLVGRNTEAFF. Here the CDR3 DNA reads TGTGCCAGCAGCTTGGTCGGCAGGAACACTGAAGCTTTCTTT. The entire variable domain, with the rest obtained from reference TRBV5-8 and TRBJ1-1, is as follows: EAGVTQSPTHLIKTRGQQATLRCSPISGHTSVYWYQQALGLGLQFLLWYDEGEERNRGNFPPRFSGRQFPNYSSELNVNALELEDSALYLCASSLVGRNTEAFFGQGTRLTVV.